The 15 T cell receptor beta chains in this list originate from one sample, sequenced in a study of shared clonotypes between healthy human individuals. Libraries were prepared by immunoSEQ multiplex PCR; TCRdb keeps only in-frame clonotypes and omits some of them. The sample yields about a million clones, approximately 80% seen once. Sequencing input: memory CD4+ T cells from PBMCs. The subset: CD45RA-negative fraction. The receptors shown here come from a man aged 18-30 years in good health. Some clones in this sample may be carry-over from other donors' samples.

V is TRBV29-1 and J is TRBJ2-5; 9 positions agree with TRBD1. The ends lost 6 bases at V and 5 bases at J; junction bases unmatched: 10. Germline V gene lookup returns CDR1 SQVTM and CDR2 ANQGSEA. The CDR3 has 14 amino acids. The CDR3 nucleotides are TGCAGCGTAGGGGGGACAGGGAGGTGGGAGACCCAGTACTTC. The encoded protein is CSVGGTGRWETQYF.

This CDR3 is CASSEDVYGNTIYF. In DNA, the CDR3 is TGTGCCAGCAGCGAGGACGTTTATGGAAACACCATATATTTT. The V gene is TRBV9, the J gene TRBJ1-3; D unclear. This CDR3 is 14 amino acids long. V was clipped by 3 bases and J by 3 bases, with 10 bases between them. Germline V lookup: CDR1 SGDLS, CDR2 YYNGEE.

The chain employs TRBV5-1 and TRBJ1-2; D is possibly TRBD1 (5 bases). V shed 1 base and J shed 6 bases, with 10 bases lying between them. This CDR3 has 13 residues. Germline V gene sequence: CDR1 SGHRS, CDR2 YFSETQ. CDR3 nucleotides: TGCGCCAGCAGCTTGCTGGGGCCTGATGGCTACACCTTC. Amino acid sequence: CASSLLGPDGYTF.

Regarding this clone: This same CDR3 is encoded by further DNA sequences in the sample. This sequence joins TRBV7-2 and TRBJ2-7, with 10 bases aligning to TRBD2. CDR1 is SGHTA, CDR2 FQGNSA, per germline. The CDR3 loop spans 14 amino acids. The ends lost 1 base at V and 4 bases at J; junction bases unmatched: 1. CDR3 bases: TGTGCCAGCAGCTTAGGACTAGCGGGTTACGAGCAGTACTTC. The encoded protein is CASSLGLAGYEQYF.

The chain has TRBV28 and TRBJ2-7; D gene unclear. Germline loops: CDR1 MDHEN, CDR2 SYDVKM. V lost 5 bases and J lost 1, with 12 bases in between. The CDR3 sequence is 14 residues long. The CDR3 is CASSPPTLSYEQYF. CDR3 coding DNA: TGTGCCAGCAGTCCCCCGACCTTATCCTACGAGCAGTACTTC. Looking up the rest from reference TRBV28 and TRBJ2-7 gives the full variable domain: DVKVTQSSRYLVKRTGEKVFLECVQDMDHENMFWYRQDPGLGLRLIYFSYDVKMKEKGDIPEGYSVSREKKERFSLILESASTNQTSMYLCASSPPTLSYEQYFGPGTRLTVT.

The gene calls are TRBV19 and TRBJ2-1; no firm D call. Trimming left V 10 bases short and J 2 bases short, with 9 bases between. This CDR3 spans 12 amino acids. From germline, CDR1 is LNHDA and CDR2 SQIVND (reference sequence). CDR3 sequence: CATRSPYNEQFF. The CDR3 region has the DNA TGTGCCACACGGAGTCCCTACAATGAGCAGTTCTTC.

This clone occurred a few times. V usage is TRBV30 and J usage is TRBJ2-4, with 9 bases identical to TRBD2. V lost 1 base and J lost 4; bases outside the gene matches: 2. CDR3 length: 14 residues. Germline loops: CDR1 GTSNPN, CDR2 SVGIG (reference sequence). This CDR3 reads CAWSATSGKNIQYF. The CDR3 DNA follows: TGTGCCTGGAGTGCCACTAGCGGGAAAAACATTCAGTACTTC.

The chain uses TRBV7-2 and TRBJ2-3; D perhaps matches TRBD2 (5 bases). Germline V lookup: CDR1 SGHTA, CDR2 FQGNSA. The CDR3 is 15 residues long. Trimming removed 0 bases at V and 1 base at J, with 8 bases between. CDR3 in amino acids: CASSLARGGTDTQYF. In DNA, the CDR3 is TGTGCCAGCAGCTTAGCCCGGGGAGGCACAGATACGCAGTATTTT.

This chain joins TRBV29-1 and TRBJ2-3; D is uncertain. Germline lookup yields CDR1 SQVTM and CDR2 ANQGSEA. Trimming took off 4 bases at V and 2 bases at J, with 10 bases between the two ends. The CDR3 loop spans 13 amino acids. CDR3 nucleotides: TGCAGCGTTGGCGGTTCCTCCACAGATACGCAGTATTTT. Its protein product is CSVGGSSTDTQYF.

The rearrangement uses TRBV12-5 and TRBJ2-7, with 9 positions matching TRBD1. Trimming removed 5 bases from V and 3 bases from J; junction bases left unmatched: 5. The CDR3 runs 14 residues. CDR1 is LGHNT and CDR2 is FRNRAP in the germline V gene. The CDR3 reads CASGPGQGGYEQYF. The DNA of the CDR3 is TGTGCTAGTGGTCCGGGACAGGGTGGCTACGAGCAGTACTTC. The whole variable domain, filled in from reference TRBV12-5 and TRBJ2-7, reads DARVTQTPRHKVTEMGQEVTMRCQPILGHNTVFWYRQTMMQGLELLAYFRNRAPLDDSGMPKDRFSAEMPDATLATLKIQPSEPRDSAVYFCASGPGQGGYEQYFGPGTRLTVT.

The chain's CDR3 is CAISDRTSGSGGELFF. The CDR3 bases are TGTGCCATCAGTGATAGGACTAGCGGGAGCGGCGGGGAGCTGTTTTTT. The chain carries TRBV10-3 and TRBJ2-2; 13 positions agree with TRBD2. In germline, CDR1 is ENHRY, CDR2 SYGVKD. The CDR3 totals 16 residues. J gave up 7 bases and V 3 bases, and 5 bases lay outside the gene matches.

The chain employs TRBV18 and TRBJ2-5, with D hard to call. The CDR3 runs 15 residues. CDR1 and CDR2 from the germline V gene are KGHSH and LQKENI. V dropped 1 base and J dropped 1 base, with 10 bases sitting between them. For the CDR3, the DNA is TGTGCCAGCTCACCACTGTTGCGGAGCCAAGAGACCCAGTACTTC. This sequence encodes CASSPLLRSQETQYF.

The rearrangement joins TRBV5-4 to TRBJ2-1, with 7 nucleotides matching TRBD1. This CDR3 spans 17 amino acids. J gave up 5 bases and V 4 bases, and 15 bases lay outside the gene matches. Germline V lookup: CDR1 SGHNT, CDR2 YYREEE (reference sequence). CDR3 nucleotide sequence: TGTGCCAGCAGCCCCTCCCCCGACAGGGTCACAAACAATGAGCAGTTCTTC. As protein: CASSPSPDRVTNNEQFF.

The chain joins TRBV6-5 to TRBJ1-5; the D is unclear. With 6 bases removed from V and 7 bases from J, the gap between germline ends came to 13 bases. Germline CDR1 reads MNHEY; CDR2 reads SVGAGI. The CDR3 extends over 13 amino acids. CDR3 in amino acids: CASREGSRQPQHF. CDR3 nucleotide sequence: TGTGCCAGCAGGGAGGGTAGTCGCCAGCCCCAGCATTTT.

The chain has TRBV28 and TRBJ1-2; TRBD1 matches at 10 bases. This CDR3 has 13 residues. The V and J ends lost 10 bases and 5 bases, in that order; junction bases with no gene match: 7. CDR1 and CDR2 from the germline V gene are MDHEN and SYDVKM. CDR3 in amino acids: CAIDRGLGYGYTF. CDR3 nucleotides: TGTGCCATAGACAGGGGGCTTGGGTATGGCTACACCTTC.